These 17 T cell receptor beta chains originate from one sample sequenced in a study of cytomegalovirus exposure and HLA in healthy donors. Sequencing was performed with immunoSEQ multiplex PCR; in TCRdb, only in-frame clones are kept and a portion is missing. The sample has some 120,000 clones, about 90% seen once; the top ten hold 1.5% to 2%. The sequencing sample was made of PBMCs. These receptors all stem from a young woman in good health and CMV-seronegative.

The rearrangement uses TRBV7-2 and TRBJ2-3; D gene uncertain. The CDR3 consists of 14 residues. The V end was cut by 1 base, the J end by 1 base, with 6 bases between. Germline CDR1 reads SGHTA; CDR2 reads FQGNSA. CDR3: CASSLVPGTDTQYF. The CDR3 region has the DNA TGTGCCAGCAGCTTAGTCCCGGGCACAGATACGCAGTATTTT. Variable domain in full (rest from reference TRBV7-2 and TRBJ2-3): GAGVSQSPSNKVTEKGKDVELRCDPISGHTALYWYRQSLGQGLEFLIYFQGNSAPDKSGLPSDRFSAERTGGSVSTLTIQRTQQEDSAVYLCASSLVPGTDTQYFGPGTRLTVL.

This clone occurred a few times. For the CDR3, the DNA is TGTGCCAGCAGCCACGGTGATTCACCCCTCCACTTT. It is translated as CASSHGDSPLHF. V and J are TRBV7-9 and TRBJ1-6, with D hard to call. Trimming cost V 5 bases and J 8 bases, with 7 bases left between them. The CDR3 is made up of 12 amino acids. In germline, CDR1 is SEHNR, CDR2 FQNEAQ (reference sequence).

The chain employs TRBV9 and TRBJ1-2, with D tentatively TRBD1 (6 bases). V was cut by 0 bases and J by 4 bases, with 13 bases left in between. The CDR3 has 15 residues. Per germline, CDR1 SGDLS and CDR2 YYNGEE. The CDR3 spells CASSVEGEQGYGYTF. Written as DNA, the CDR3 is TGTGCCAGCAGCGTAGAGGGGGAGCAAGGCTATGGCTACACCTTC.

The chain combines TRBV9 with TRBJ1-2; TRBD1 agrees at 8 bases. The CDR3 has 14 amino acids. V lost 3 bases, J lost 5 bases, and 6 bases stayed unmatched. Germline loops: CDR1 SGDLS, CDR2 YYNGEE. DNA for the CDR3: TGTGCCAGCAGCGGCGGGACAGGCCGGTATGGCTACACCTTC. Encoded protein: CASSGGTGRYGYTF.

This chain joins TRBV27 and TRBJ2-1, with TRBD2 identical over 8 bases. Per germline, CDR1 MNHEY and CDR2 SMNVEV (reference sequence). This CDR3 contains 14 residues. V lost 3 bases and J lost 4; bases outside the gene matches: 2. In DNA form, the CDR3 reads TGTGCCAGCAGTTTTTTAGCGGGGTACAATGAGCAGTTCTTC. Amino acids: CASSFLAGYNEQFF.

The chain employs TRBV28 and TRBJ2-1, with 7 bases identical to TRBD1. Germline V gene data show CDR1 as MDHEN and CDR2 as SYDVKM. This CDR3 contains 14 residues. The ends lost 5 bases at V and 7 bases at J; junction bases unmatched: 8. DNA for the CDR3: TGTGCCAGCAGTCCAGACAGGGTTACAAATGAGCAGTTCTTC. It is translated as CASSPDRVTNEQFF.

The chain combines TRBV28 with TRBJ2-6, with a tentative D call TRBD2 (6 bases). The CDR3 has 15 residues. CDR1 is MDHEN, CDR2 SYDVKM, per germline. The V gene lost 7 bases and the J gene lost 2 bases, with 12 bases spanning the gap. The CDR3 reads CASTRTGAGANVLTF. CDR3 sequence (DNA): TGTGCCAGCACCCGAACGGGAGCTGGGGCCAACGTCCTGACTTTC.

The gene calls are TRBV28 and TRBJ1-1, with D perhaps TRBD1 (5 bases). The CDR3 has 12 residues. V was shortened by 7 bases and J by 8 bases, with 14 bases between the two germline ends. The germline gives CDR1 MDHEN, CDR2 SYDVKM. The CDR3 spells CASTSRVPEAFF. CDR3 DNA sequence: TGTGCCAGCACCAGCAGGGTTCCAGAAGCTTTCTTT. Using reference TRBV28 and TRBJ1-1 for the parts outside the CDR3, the full variable domain is DVKVTQSSRYLVKRTGEKVFLECVQDMDHENMFWYRQDPGLGLRLIYFSYDVKMKEKGDIPEGYSVSREKKERFSLILESASTNQTSMYLCASTSRVPEAFFGQGTRLTVV.

This rearrangement joins TRBV5-4 to TRBJ2-5; perhaps TRBD1 as D (6 bases). CDR1 is SGHNT, CDR2 YYREEE, per germline (reference sequence). V was trimmed by 4 bases and J by 0 bases, leaving 7 bases between them. This CDR3 has 13 amino acids. The CDR3 region has the DNA TGTGCCAGCAGCCAGGGGTACCAAGAGACCCAGTACTTC. Translated: CASSQGYQETQYF. Supplemented by reference TRBV5-4 and TRBJ2-5, the full variable domain reads ETGVTQSPTHLIKTRGQQVTLRCSSQSGHNTVSWYQQALGQGPQFIFQYYREEENGRGNFPPRFSGLQFPNYSSELNVNALELDDSALYLCASSQGYQETQYFGPGTRLLVL.

This clone has just a few counts. The genes are TRBV4-2 and TRBJ1-2, with a tentative D call TRBD1 (5 bases). Trimming removed 0 bases at V and 4 bases at J, with 12 bases between. The CDR3 is 15 amino acids. CDR1 is LGHNA and CDR2 is YNFKEQ in the germline V gene. CDR3 coding DNA: TGTGCCAGCAGCCAAGATGAAGCAGGGTTCTATGGCTACACCTTC. As protein: CASSQDEAGFYGYTF.

The chain has TRBV28 and TRBJ2-3; the match to TRBD1 covers 10 bases. Losses at the gene ends were 1 base for V and 2 bases for J; bases not matched to a gene: 3. Looked up from germline, CDR1 is MDHEN and CDR2 is SYDVKM. There are 16 residues in the CDR3. The CDR3 nucleotides read TGTGCCAGCAGTTTATATGGGACAGGGGTCACAGATACGCAGTATTTT. Translated, it gives CASSLYGTGVTDTQYF.

The chain employs TRBV25-1 and TRBJ2-1; 7 bases map to TRBD2. The junction had 7 bases not matched to a gene; V was cut back by 4 bases and J by 10 bases. CDR3 length: 13 amino acids. CDR1 is MGHDK and CDR2 is SYGVNS in the germline V gene. The CDR3 region has the DNA TGTGCCAGCAGTGCGACTTTAGCGGGCGAGCAGTTCTTC. It encodes CASSATLAGEQFF. Looking up the rest from reference TRBV25-1 and TRBJ2-1 gives the full variable domain: EADIYQTPRYLVIGTGKKITLECSQTMGHDKMYWYQQDPGMELHLIHYSYGVNSTEKGDLSSESTVSRIRTEHFPLTLESARPSHTSQYLCASSATLAGEQFFGPGTRLTVL.

This chain uses TRBV7-3 with TRBJ2-3; 8 nucleotides match TRBD1. The J segment lost 14 bases and the V segment lost 4 bases, leaving 11 bases of the junction unmatched. The CDR3 runs to 13 residues. Per the germline V gene, CDR1 is SGHTA and CDR2 is FQGTGA. Written as DNA, the CDR3 is TGTGCCAGCAGCTCTCAACCAGGGGGCCAAGGGTATTTT. Its protein product is CASSSQPGGQGYF.

A single count supports this clone. The gene calls are TRBV18 and TRBJ1-5; a weak D match, TRBD1 (5 bases). Looked up from germline, CDR1 is KGHSH and CDR2 is LQKENI. V lost 6 bases to trimming and J lost 2 bases, with 14 bases between them. The CDR3 runs 15 residues. As DNA, the CDR3 is TGTGCCAGCTCCCGGTGGGGGGGAGGCAATCAGCCCCAGCATTTT. It specifies CASSRWGGGNQPQHF. Based on the CDR3 plus reference TRBV18 and TRBJ1-5, the full variable domain is NAGVMQNPRHLVRRRGQEARLRCSPMKGHSHVYWYRQLPEEGLKFMVYLQKENIIDESGMPKERFSAEFPKEGPSILRIQQVVRGDSAAYFCASSRWGGGNQPQHFGDGTRLSIL.

The V gene is TRBV5-6, the J gene TRBJ1-4; D perhaps matches TRBD1 (6 bases). Per germline, CDR1 SGHDT and CDR2 YYEEEE. The CDR3 has 17 amino acids. Trimming took off 4 bases at V and 0 bases at J, with 16 bases between the two ends. CDR3 amino acids: CASSLQGFRTTNEKLFF. The CDR3 DNA reads as TGTGCCAGCAGCCTCCAGGGGTTCAGGACAACTAATGAAAAACTGTTTTTT.

This sequence joins TRBV7-2 and TRBJ2-3; 7 bases agree with TRBD1. The CDR3 length is 13 residues. Germline assignment: CDR1 SGHTA and CDR2 FQGNSA. V trimming: 5 bases; J trimming: 14 bases; junction bases outside the gene matches: 13. The CDR3 protein is CASSAAGTVDLYF. The CDR3 nucleotides read TGTGCCAGCAGCGCGGCCGGGACAGTCGATCTGTATTTT.

This clone was detected only once. The rearrangement links TRBV6-5 to TRBJ2-7; a weak D match, TRBD1 (5 bases). Germline V lookup: CDR1 MNHEY, CDR2 SVGAGI. This CDR3 is 15 amino acids long. V gave up 3 bases and J gave up 2 bases, with 14 bases separating them. CDR3 sequence: CASSYFQGQAYEQYF. The DNA for the CDR3 is TGTGCCAGCAGTTATTTCCAGGGTCAAGCCTACGAGCAGTACTTC.